The entry that follows covers one TCR beta chain sequence. This sample stems from a study of cytomegalovirus exposure and HLA in healthy donors. PCR amplification relied on 60 Vbeta primers (plus 13 Jbeta primers). Some clones are missing from TCRdb's copy, which holds only in-frame ones; the method was immunoSEQ multiplex PCR. The repertoire holds around 130,000 clones, with roughly four fifths as singletons. The clonotype comes from a girl aged 2 to 10 in good health and CMV-seronegative. The material sequenced was PBMCs.

Here the CDR3 DNA reads TGTGCCAGCAGCTTGGATGGAGGGGCTGAAGCTTTCTTT. It translates to CASSLDGGAEAFF. The chain employs TRBV5-4 and TRBJ1-1; tentative D call: TRBD1 (5 bases). CDR1 and CDR2 (germline): SGHNT, YYREEE (reference sequence). V was shortened by 0 bases and J by 6 bases, with 9 bases between the two germline ends. The CDR3 is 13 amino acids. Full variable domain (remainder filled in from reference TRBV5-4 and TRBJ1-1): ETGVTQSPTHLIKTRGQQVTLRCSSQSGHNTVSWYQQALGQGPQFIFQYYREEENGRGNFPPRFSGLQFPNYSSELNVNALELDDSALYLCASSLDGGAEAFFGQGTRLTVV.